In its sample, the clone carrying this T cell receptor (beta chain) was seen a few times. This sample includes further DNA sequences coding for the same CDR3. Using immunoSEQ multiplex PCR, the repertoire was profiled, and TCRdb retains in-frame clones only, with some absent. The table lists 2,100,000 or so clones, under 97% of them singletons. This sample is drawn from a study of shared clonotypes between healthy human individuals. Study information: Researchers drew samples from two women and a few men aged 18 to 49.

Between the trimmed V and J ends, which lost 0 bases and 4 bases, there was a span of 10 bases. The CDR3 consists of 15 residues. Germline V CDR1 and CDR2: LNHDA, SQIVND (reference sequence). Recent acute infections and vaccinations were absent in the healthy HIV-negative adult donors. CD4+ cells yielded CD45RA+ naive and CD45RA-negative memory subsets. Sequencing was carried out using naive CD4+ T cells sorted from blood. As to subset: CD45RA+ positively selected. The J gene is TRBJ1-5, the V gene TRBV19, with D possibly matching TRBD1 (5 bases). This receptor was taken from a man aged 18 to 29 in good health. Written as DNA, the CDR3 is TGTGCCAGTAGTATAGATCGGGCAGGGAATCAGCCCCAGCATTTT. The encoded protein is CASSIDRAGNQPQHF.